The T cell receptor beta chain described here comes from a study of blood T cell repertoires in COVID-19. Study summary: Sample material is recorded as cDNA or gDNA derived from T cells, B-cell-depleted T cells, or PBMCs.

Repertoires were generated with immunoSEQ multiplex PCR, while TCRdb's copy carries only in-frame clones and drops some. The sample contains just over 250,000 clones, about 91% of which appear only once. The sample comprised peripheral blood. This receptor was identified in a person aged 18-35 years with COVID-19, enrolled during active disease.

The CDR3 DNA is TGTGCCAGCAGTGAAACGAGGACAAGGCACGAGCAGTACTTC. Its protein is CASSETRTRHEQYF. V usage is TRBV6-1 and J usage is TRBJ2-7; perhaps TRBD1 as D (5 bases). Germline lookup yields CDR1 MNHNS and CDR2 SASEGT. The ends were cut back, 2 bases at V and 5 bases at J, with 13 bases in the middle. The CDR3 runs 14 residues.